The T cell receptor beta chain under discussion was sequenced for a study of Graves' ophthalmopathy and Graves' hyperthyroidism. Enrollment excluded any patients with other autoimmune diseases, uncontrolled infections, pregnancy or lactation. Findings of the study overall: Sensitivity reached nearly 71% and specificity just under 75% when the model predicted ophthalmopathy progression. Discrimination between ophthalmopathy and stable hyperthyroidism by a 13-signature model showed roughly 88% sensitivity and about 80% specificity.

This clonotype has at least ten counts. Its cognate antigen is unknown. Transcripts of RNA were the source for amplifying TCR beta CDR3 regions. HTBI-primed first-round RT-PCR preceded second-round multiplex PCR. TCRdb reanalysed the multiplex PCR reads using MiXCR and keeps one entry per CDR3 protein. The profile covers 740,000 or so distinct CDR3 sequences, with 40% appearing a single time and around 40% taken by the ten largest. Material: peripheral blood. The sequence was obtained from an adult man with Graves' ophthalmopathy.

The CDR3 DNA follows: TGCAGTGCCAGGGGGGTGCGTTATGGCTACACCTTC. Protein: CSARGVRYGYTF. The chain couples TRBV20-1 to TRBJ1-2, with 7 bases aligning to TRBD1. Germline V gene data show CDR1 as DFQATT and CDR2 as SNEGSKA (reference sequence). V shed 6 bases and J 5 bases; nucleotides not matched to a gene: 6. This CDR3 is 12 amino acids long.